This T cell receptor beta chain was sequenced for a study of T-cell memory formation after mild COVID-19. Study summary: TCR clusters were mostly donor specific.

TCRdb re-called the 5' RACE reads through MiXCR, storing one row per CDR3 protein. Altogether about 430,000 distinct CDR3 sequences are present, 15% to 20% being singletons, with the ten largest covering around a fifth. Regarding this clonotype: Its antigen is unidentified.

The CDR3 sequence is 15 residues long. Germline CDR1 is SGHTA and CDR2 is FQGNSA. Germline trimming cut 4 bases from V and 7 bases from J; bases unmatched to any gene: 6. Study results and caveats: Chiefly within CM and EM were the contracting CD4+ clones; CD8+ ones were within EMRA. Memory from before infection featured some responding clones, which suggests cross-reactive memory joined.

The gene calls are TRBV7-2 and TRBJ2-1; 11 bases fit TRBD2. Sequencing was carried out using PBMCs or a T cell subset sorted from them (not recorded which). The receptor's source is a man aged 18-30 years who had mild COVID-19 (a few samples of this study predate the infection). Cell type and time point are not known. CDR3 nucleotides: TGTGCCAGCAGCTGGGTCACTAGCGGGGGAAATGAGCAGTTCTTC. Translating it yields CASSWVTSGGNEQFF.